This T cell receptor (beta chain) was captured in a study of CD8+CD57+ T cells in acquired aplastic anemia (dated by TCRdb to 2016 to 2019). Notes on the research overall: DNA extracted from sorted CD4+ and CD8+ cells had a mean of about 3 ug, with a range of about 0.18 to 27.4 ug. A CD8+CD57+ expansion meant a frequency higher than the mean frequency seen in healthy subjects. General study outcomes and caveats: Between patients and healthy controls, no significant difference in CD8+ Simpson's diversity was found (P=0.060). Although some 28 CD8+ CDR3 sequences were shared by patients and controls, these sequences appeared highly expressed in patients and within the immunodominant clones of patients.

Trimming removed 5 bases from V and 2 bases from J, leaving 10 bases between the germline ends. Reading the germline V gene gives CDR1 MNHEY and CDR2 SVGEGT. The CDR3, cysteine through phenylalanine, is 13 amino acids long. Of all the DNA, just the CDR3 is kept, 39 bases in frame from base 1. Of note for this clonotype: Which antigen it targets is not known. No much larger clone exists at a distance of one base, and base qualities are not known.

Expansion of CD8+CD57+ cells had been shown by flow cytometry in the patients chosen for sequencing. Every patient had a diagnosis of severe acquired aplastic anemia based on International Study of Aplastic Anemia and Agranulocytosis and Camitta criteria. Patients had received no therapy at the time of blood sampling. In this study, sorted CD4+ and CD8+ T cells from the blood of healthy subjects and of severe aplastic anemia patients had their TCR repertoires deep-sequenced. Patients were enrolled in the USA under clinicaltrials.gov protocols 00001620, 01623167, 00001397, 00071045, 00081523 and 00961064. Ficoll-Paque density gradient centrifugation was used to isolate peripheral blood mononuclear cells. Before DNA was extracted, CD4+ and CD8+ T cells were sorted using either FACS or magnetic beads. Genomic DNA was used as template for profiling of TCR beta VDJ combinations and CDR3 sequences. An Illumina HiSeq 2000 was used for TCR repertoire sequencing. The study's own analysis went as follows. Repertoire assessment relied on Simpson's diversity index, CDR3 size and DJ length profiles, and TRBV/TRBJ rearrangement plots. Whichever DNA sequence was most abundant in the deep sequencing data was defined as the immunodominant clone. CDR3 amino acid sequences were screened for sharing across subjects and compared with published repertoires and the VDJdb database. Through fastp at Q25 and MiXCR, TCRdb rebuilt clones from the public reads, retaining in-frame beta chains. A single entry per CDR3 protein holds the most common genes and DNA from its merged rows. The V and J calls follow TCRdb's processing rather than the paper's. The sample yields about 190,000 distinct CDR3 sequences; approximately 50% were counted once. The ten largest clones represent 8.5% to 10% of the sample.

The rearrangement combines TRBV6-2 or TRBV6-3 with TRBJ2-7; the D gene is possibly TRBD1 or TRBD2, each agreeing over 5 bases. This clonotype was obtained from a human donor with aplastic anemia. Sequencing used sorted CD4+, CD8+, or CD8+CD57+ T cells (not recorded which) from PBMCs. In nucleotides, the sequence is TGTGCCAGCAGTGCCACGGGACCCTACGAGCAGTACTTC. It encodes CASSATGPYEQYF.